These T cell receptor beta chains were read from a single sample in a study of blood T cell repertoires in COVID-19. Sequenced by immunoSEQ multiplex PCR; TCRdb stores in-frame clones only, minus some. The repertoire holds 150,000 to 170,000 clones, with approximately 80% as singletons. The sequenced sample consisted of peripheral blood. The origin of the receptors is a woman aged 60-70 years with acute or convalescent COVID-19. Both conserved end residues are part of each CDR3. A D gene is named only where the DNA matches it firmly. Expanded clones are given a class, and other clones once, few, many or no size at all.

TRBJ1-1 | TRBV18 | NA | TRBD1 | CASSPTGGERTEAFF | TGTGCCAGCTCACCGACAGGGGGGGAGAGGACTGAAGCTTTCTTT
TRBJ2-5 | TRBV6-6 | NA | TRBD1 | CASRLDRGLETQYF | TGTGCCAGCAGACTTGACAGGGGATTAGAGACCCAGTACTTC
TRBJ1-3 | TRBV3-1/TRBV3-2 | NA | NA | CASSPRQGYTIYF | TGTGCCAGCAGCCCCCGGCAGGGCTACACCATATATTTT
TRBJ1-3 | TRBV5-1 | NA | NA | CASSLDTAKSGNTIYF | TGCGCCAGCAGCTTGGATACCGCGAAATCTGGAAACACCATATATTTT
TRBJ2-2 | TRBV3-1/TRBV3-2 | NA | NA | CASSLNGGNTGELFF | TGTGCCAGCAGCCTAAACGGGGGAAACACCGGGGAGCTGTTTTTT
TRBJ2-7 | TRBV2 | NA | TRBD1 | CASSAGGHEQYF | TGTGCCAGCAGCGCAGGGGGCCACGAGCAGTACTTC
TRBJ2-3 | TRBV5-1 | NA | TRBD2 | CASSSRKTSGGTDTQYF | TGCGCCAGCAGCTCCCGGAAGACTAGCGGGGGGACAGATACGCAGTATTTT
TRBJ2-5 | TRBV12-5 | few | TRBD1 | CASGLNTGTEETQYF | TGTGCTAGTGGTTTGAACACCGGGACAGAAGAGACCCAGTACTTC
TRBJ2-7 | TRBV11-2 | once | TRBD1 | CASSPGQGNYEQYF | TGTGCCAGCAGCCCGGGACAGGGCAACTACGAGCAGTACTTC
TRBJ2-2 | TRBV24-1 | few | TRBD1 | CATRGEGATGELFF | TGTGCCACCAGAGGTGAGGGGGCGACCGGGGAGCTGTTTTTT
TRBJ1-3 | TRBV18 | NA | TRBD1 | CASSRDRGLSFSGNTIYF | TGTGCCAGCTCTCGGGACAGGGGGCTCTCCTTCTCTGGAAACACCATATATTTT
TRBJ2-5 | TRBV5-1 | NA | TRBD1 | CASSLSLTGAETQYF | TGCGCCAGCAGCTTGAGTTTGACAGGGGCCGAGACCCAGTACTTC
TRBJ1-5 | TRBV2 | NA | NA | CASRQGNQPQHF | TGTGCCAGCCGGCAGGGGAATCAGCCCCAGCATTTT
TRBJ2-7 | TRBV24-1 | NA | NA | CATSDFRSRDSYEQYF | TGTGCCACCAGTGATTTCCGGTCGAGGGACTCCTACGAGCAGTACTTC
TRBJ2-7 | TRBV5-1 | NA | TRBD2 | CASGKSSGGSYEQYF | TGCGCCAGCGGAAAGTCTAGCGGGGGGTCCTACGAGCAGTACTTC
TRBJ2-2 | TRBV18 | NA | NA | CASSQTGNTGELFF | TGTGCCAGCTCTCAGACAGGAAACACCGGGGAGCTGTTTTTT
TRBJ2-2 | TRBV3-1/TRBV3-2 | NA | TRBD1 | CASSQGDRGKTGELFF | TGTGCCAGCAGCCAAGGGGACAGGGGAAAGACCGGGGAGCTGTTTTTT
TRBJ2-3 | TRBV9 | NA | TRBD1 | CASSVRTGSDTQYF | TGTGCCAGCAGCGTGAGGACAGGGTCAGATACGCAGTATTTT
TRBJ2-2 | TRBV5-8 | NA | TRBD2 | CASSLGPGGGELFF | TGTGCCAGCAGCCTGGGACCGGGAGGCGGGGAGCTGTTTTTT
TRBJ1-1 | TRBV5-1 | NA | NA | CASSLASTTEAFF | TGCGCCAGCAGCTTGGCCAGTACAACTGAAGCTTTCTTT
TRBJ2-1 | TRBV15 | NA | TRBD1 | CATSRATTGDNEQFF | TGTGCCACCAGCAGAGCAACGACAGGGGACAATGAGCAGTTCTTC
TRBJ1-1 | TRBV15 | NA | NA | CATSRGGQLNTEAFF | TGTGCCACCAGCAGAGGTGGGCAGCTGAACACTGAAGCTTTCTTT
TRBJ1-5 | TRBV27 | once | NA | CASSDPGKPQHF | TGTGCCAGCAGTGACCCGGGAAAGCCCCAGCATTTT
TRBJ2-5 | TRBV9 | few | TRBD2 | CASSVGISGGSEETQYF | TGTGCCAGCAGCGTAGGAATAAGCGGGGGCTCTGAAGAGACCCAGTACTTC
TRBJ1-2 | TRBV3-1/TRBV3-2 | once | NA | CASSLSRGNYGYTF | TGTGCCAGCAGTTTAAGTAGGGGAAACTATGGCTACACCTTC
TRBJ2-1 | TRBV5-1 | NA | NA | CASSLGGQTPYNEQFF | TGCGCCAGCAGCCTGGGGGGACAGACCCCCTACAATGAGCAGTTCTTC
TRBJ1-6 | TRBV9 | few | NA | CASSTRNRNSPLHF | TGTGCCAGCAGCACCCGCAACAGAAATTCACCCCTCCACTTT
TRBJ1-1 | TRBV28 | NA | NA | CASSLERWEAFF | TGTGCCAGCAGTTTAGAACGGTGGGAAGCTTTCTTT
TRBJ1-5 | TRBV21-1 | NA | NA | CASSRPAENSNQPQHF | TGTGCCAGCAGCAGGCCGGCGGAAAATAGCAATCAGCCCCAGCATTTT
TRBJ1-1 | TRBV5-1 | once | NA | CASSPQGQDTEAFF | TGCGCCAGCAGCCCCCAGGGGCAGGACACTGAAGCTTTCTTT
TRBJ1-2 | TRBV3-1/TRBV3-2 | NA | NA | CASSQDHGGYTF | TGTGCCAGCAGCCAAGATCACGGTGGCTACACCTTC
TRBJ1-4 | TRBV6-2/TRBV6-3 | NA | TRBD1 | CASSYGTGGSYQSNEKLFF | TGTGCCAGCAGTTACGGGACAGGGGGCTCATACCAGTCCAATGAAAAACTGTTTTTT
TRBJ1-2 | TRBV19 | NA | NA | CASSIEWGHGYTF | TGTGCCAGTAGTATTGAGTGGGGGCATGGCTACACCTTC
TRBJ1-2 | TRBV28 | NA | NA | CASSLAGIGYGYTF | TGTGCCAGCAGTTTAGCAGGGATCGGGTATGGCTACACCTTC
TRBJ1-5 | TRBV4-2 | NA | NA | CASSQDNGGSEPQHF | TGTGCCAGCAGCCAAGACAACGGGGGAAGTGAGCCCCAGCATTTT
TRBJ2-7 | TRBV9 | NA | NA | CASSVAQGDEQYF | TGTGCCAGCAGCGTAGCTCAAGGGGACGAGCAGTACTTC
TRBJ2-7 | TRBV2 | NA | NA | CASSEGQTYEQYF | TGTGCCAGCAGTGAAGGGCAGACCTACGAGCAGTACTTC
TRBJ1-2 | TRBV28 | NA | TRBD1 | CASISPGQRAANYGYTF | TGTGCCAGCATATCCCCGGGACAGAGAGCAGCTAACTATGGCTACACCTTC
TRBJ1-5 | TRBV19 | NA | TRBD1 | CASSTRDRGLSNQPQHF | TGTGCCAGTAGTACCCGGGACAGGGGCCTTAGCAATCAGCCCCAGCATTTT
TRBJ2-7 | TRBV7-8 | NA | NA | CASSLSWGRVHEQYF | TGTGCCAGCAGCTTATCGTGGGGCAGGGTGCACGAGCAGTACTTC
TRBJ1-2 | TRBV2 | NA | TRBD1 | CASARQGTYGYTF | TGTGCCAGCGCCAGACAGGGTACCTATGGCTACACCTTC
TRBJ1-5 | TRBV19 | NA | NA | CASLSRVNSNQPQHF | TGTGCCAGCCTTTCCAGGGTGAACAGCAATCAGCCCCAGCATTTT
TRBJ1-2 | TRBV28 | NA | NA | CASSSPAGKYGYTF | TGTGCCAGCAGTTCCCCCGCCGGGAAATATGGCTACACCTTC
TRBJ1-2 | TRBV19 | NA | TRBD1 | CASSSRGQYRGYTF | TGTGCCAGTAGTAGCCGGGGACAGTACAGGGGCTACACCTTC
TRBJ2-1 | TRBV7-9 | NA | NA | CASSLAGTLGYEQFF | TGTGCCAGCAGCTTAGCCGGGACTCTGGGGTATGAGCAGTTCTTC
TRBJ1-1 | TRBV2 | NA | TRBD1 | CASRTLHDAGGTEAFF | TGTGCCAGCAGGACCCTCCACGATGCAGGGGGCACTGAAGCTTTCTTT
TRBJ1-5 | TRBV6-1 | NA | NA | CASSESRESNQPQHF | TGTGCCAGCAGTGAAAGCAGGGAAAGCAATCAGCCCCAGCATTTT
TRBJ2-5 | TRBV18 | NA | NA | CASSPAPHNGETQYF | TGTGCCAGCTCACCAGCCCCCCACAACGGGGAGACCCAGTACTTC
TRBJ1-5 | TRBV27 | NA | NA | CASSLSDPGNQPQHF | TGTGCCAGCAGTTTATCGGATCCGGGGAATCAGCCCCAGCATTTT
TRBJ1-4 | TRBV10-3 | once | TRBD1 | CAISRETGVGEKLFF | TGTGCCATCAGTCGCGAGACAGGGGTGGGTGAAAAACTGTTTTTT
TRBJ2-1 | TRBV3-1/TRBV3-2 | NA | NA | CASSPTGSSYNEQFF | TGTGCCAGCAGCCCCACCGGGAGCTCCTACAATGAGCAGTTCTTC
TRBJ1-5 | TRBV29-1 | once | NA | CSVGISGDLNQPQHF | TGCAGCGTTGGAATTTCAGGGGACCTCAATCAGCCCCAGCATTTT
TRBJ1-5 | TRBV28 | NA | NA | CASSLSYGQHSNQPQHF | TGTGCCAGCAGTTTATCTTACGGACAGCATAGCAATCAGCCCCAGCATTTT
TRBJ2-7 | TRBV5-8 | NA | TRBD1 | CASSSRDRDVGEQYF | TGTGCCAGCAGCTCCCGGGACAGGGACGTCGGCGAGCAGTACTTC
TRBJ1-5 | TRBV5-8 | NA | NA | CASSHVASNQPQHF | TGTGCCAGCAGCCATGTGGCCAGCAATCAGCCCCAGCATTTT
TRBJ2-3 | TRBV29-1 | NA | TRBD2 | CSVASGGLTDTQYF | TGCAGCGTTGCTAGCGGGGGTTTAACAGATACGCAGTATTTT
TRBJ2-1 | TRBV3-1/TRBV3-2 | NA | TRBD1 | CASSQGGGRYNEQFF | TGTGCCAGCAGCCAAGGAGGGGGCCGGTACAATGAGCAGTTCTTC
TRBJ2-5 | TRBV4-2 | NA | NA | CASSQGSGPSETQYF | TGTGCCAGCAGCCAAGGGAGCGGGCCAAGTGAGACCCAGTACTTC
TRBJ2-7 | TRBV27 | NA | NA | CASSSLYEQYF | TGTGCCAGCAGTTCCCTATACGAGCAGTACTTC